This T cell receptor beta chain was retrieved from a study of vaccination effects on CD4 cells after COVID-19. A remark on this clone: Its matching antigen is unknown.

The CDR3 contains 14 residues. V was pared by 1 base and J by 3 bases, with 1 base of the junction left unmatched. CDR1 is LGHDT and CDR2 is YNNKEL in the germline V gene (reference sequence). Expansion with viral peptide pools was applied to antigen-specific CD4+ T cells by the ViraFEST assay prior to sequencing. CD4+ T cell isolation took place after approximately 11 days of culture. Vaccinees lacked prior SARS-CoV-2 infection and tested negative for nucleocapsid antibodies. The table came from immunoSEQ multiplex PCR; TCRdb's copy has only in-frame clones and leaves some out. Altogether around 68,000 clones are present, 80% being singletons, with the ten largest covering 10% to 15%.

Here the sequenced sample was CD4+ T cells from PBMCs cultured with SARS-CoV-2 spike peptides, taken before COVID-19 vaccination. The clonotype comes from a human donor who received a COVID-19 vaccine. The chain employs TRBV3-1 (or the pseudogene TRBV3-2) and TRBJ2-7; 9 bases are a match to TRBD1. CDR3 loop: CASSQGTGDYEQYV. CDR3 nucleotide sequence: TGTGCCAGCAGCCAAGGGACAGGGGACTACGAGCAGTACGTC.